Presented here are 10 T cell receptor beta chains from one specimen sequenced in a study of cytotoxic CD8 clonotypes in ibrutinib-treated CLL. Clones were read by immunoSEQ multiplex PCR, and TCRdb kept only the in-frame ones, dropping some. The sample yields 150,000 to 200,000 clones, around nine tenths seen once. The input for sequencing was PBMCs, taken at disease progression, from a patient treated with ibrutinib. All receptors derive from a human donor with chronic lymphocytic leukemia.

This clone was observed a single time. The sample carries other DNA sequences with the same CDR3. CDR3 protein: CASSIGAGSYEQYF. The CDR3 nucleotides are TGTGCCAGTAGTATTGGTGCGGGAAGCTACGAGCAGTACTTC. This chain links TRBV19 with TRBJ2-7; D is perhaps TRBD2 (6 bases). Trimming removed 3 bases from V and 3 bases from J, with 12 bases in between. Germline CDR1 and CDR2: LNHDA and SQIVND (reference sequence). This CDR3 is 14 amino acids long. Combining the CDR3 with reference TRBV19 and TRBJ2-7 gives the whole variable domain DGGITQSPKYLFRKEGQNVTLSCEQNLNHDAMYWYRQDPGQGLRLIYYSQIVNDFQKGDIAEGYSVSREKKESFPLTVTSAQKNPTAFYLCASSIGAGSYEQYFGPGTRLTVT.

The chain recombines TRBV18 with TRBJ1-3; D possibly corresponds to TRBD1 (5 bases). Trimming took off 5 bases at V and 0 bases at J, with 11 bases between the two ends. There are 15 residues in the CDR3. Germline assignment: CDR1 KGHSH and CDR2 LQKENI. Here the CDR3 DNA reads TGTGCCAGCTCAGGGGCCCCTGTCTCTGGAAACACCATATATTTT. This gives the protein CASSGAPVSGNTIYF.

This clone was observed a single time. V usage is TRBV7-2 and J usage is TRBJ2-2; the D call may be TRBD1 or TRBD2 (6 bases each). Germline assignment: CDR1 SGHTA and CDR2 FQGNSA. The ends were cut back, 5 bases at V and 5 bases at J, with 15 bases in the middle. The CDR3 runs 15 residues. This CDR3 reads CASSAQQGGTGELFF. The CDR3 nucleotides read TGTGCCAGCAGCGCGCAACAGGGAGGAACCGGGGAGCTGTTTTTT.

The J gene is TRBJ1-4, the V gene TRBV5-1; no firm D call. V gave up 4 bases and J gave up 5 bases, with 18 bases separating them. The germline CDR1 and CDR2 sequences are SGHRS and YFSETQ. This CDR3 has 16 residues. As DNA, the CDR3 is TGCGCCAGCAGCAAAGGAGACGCAGGAGGCAATGAAAAACTGTTTTTT. Its translation: CASSKGDAGGNEKLFF.

The chain links TRBV7-2 to TRBJ1-1; perhaps TRBD1 as D (5 bases). The germline V gene encodes CDR1 SGHTA and CDR2 FQGNSA. V lost 4 bases to trimming and J lost 0 bases, with 9 bases between them. This CDR3 is built from 14 residues. DNA of the CDR3: TGTGCCAGCAGCTGGGGGAGTATGAACACTGAAGCTTTCTTT. It yields the protein CASSWGSMNTEAFF.

V is TRBV2 and J is TRBJ1-5; TRBD1 matches 10 bases. This CDR3 is built from 14 residues. Germline-derived CDR1 and CDR2 are SNHLY and FYNNEI. Unmatched junction bases numbered 7, after V lost 8 bases and J lost 6 bases. The CDR3 sequence is CASEETGGGQPQHF. In nucleotides, the CDR3 is TGTGCCAGCGAAGAGACAGGGGGCGGTCAGCCCCAGCATTTT.

V usage is TRBV5-1 and J usage is TRBJ1-5, with TRBD1 matching 8 bases. V shed 0 bases and J 0 bases; nucleotides not matched to a gene: 2. Germline lookup yields CDR1 SGHRS and CDR2 YFSETQ. The CDR3 runs 16 residues. CDR3 in amino acids: CASSLGDRNSNQPQHF. The CDR3 bases are TGCGCCAGCAGCTTGGGGGACAGGAATAGCAATCAGCCCCAGCATTTT.

The chain recombines TRBV7-3 with TRBJ1-4, with a possible D match to TRBD1 (5 bases). V was shortened by 5 bases and J by 8 bases, with 18 bases between the two germline ends. This CDR3 spans 15 amino acids. The germline V gene has CDR1 SGHTA and CDR2 FQGTGA. This chain's CDR3 is CASSPQGGAGEKLFF. The CDR3 coding sequence is TGTGCCAGCAGCCCCCAGGGAGGGGCTGGGGAAAAACTGTTTTTT.

The rearrangement joins TRBV9 to TRBJ2-1, with D maybe TRBD2 (5 bases). This CDR3 contains 14 residues. The germline V and J ends were trimmed by 5 bases and 2 bases, with 11 bases remaining between them. Germline loops: CDR1 SGDLS, CDR2 YYNGEE. The CDR3 region has the DNA TGTGCCAGCAGTCCCGGACTGGCCTACAATGAGCAGTTCTTC. Amino acid sequence: CASSPGLAYNEQFF.

This clone occurred a few times. The gene calls are TRBV6-5 and TRBJ1-3, with D maybe TRBD1 (5 bases). Germline CDR1 and CDR2: MNHEY and SVGAGI. Trimming took 2 bases from V and 8 from J, leaving 13 bases between them. The length of the CDR3 is 14 residues. Written as DNA, the CDR3 is TGTGCCAGCAGTTACAACCGACAAGGGGACACCATATATTTT. Protein product: CASSYNRQGDTIYF.